These 4 T cell receptor beta chains share one sample of origin, sequenced in a study of CD8 T cells in ankylosing spondylitis. Each CDR3 protein gets one entry after TCRdb re-called the 5' RACE reads with MiXCR. Of about 130,000 distinct CDR3 sequences listed, about 7% were seen once; the top ten hold 12%. Sequencing input: blood, either unsorted or a sorted T cell fraction (not recorded which). The receptors derive from a male donor with ankylosing spondylitis or in good health (not recorded which).

The rearrangement uses TRBV7-9 and TRBJ2-1; D may be TRBD1 (5 bases). This CDR3 contains 14 residues. Between the trimmed V and J ends, which lost 7 bases and 3 bases, there was a span of 13 bases. Germline V gives CDR1 SEHNR, CDR2 FQNEAQ (reference sequence). The CDR3 nucleotides read TGTGCCAGCAATCGAGACAGAGACTACAATGAGCAGTTCTTC. It translates to CASNRDRDYNEQFF.

This clonotype came up many times. The chain employs TRBV12-3 or TRBV12-4 and TRBJ1-2; D remains unclear. The V gene lost 3 bases and the J gene lost 7 bases, with 21 bases spanning the gap. The CDR3 is made up of 16 amino acids. The CDR3 region has the DNA TGTGCCAGCAGTTTTGGTTCCCCTTCTGTGGGTGCTGGCTACACCTTC. Translation: CASSFGSPSVGAGYTF.

This clonotype showed up many times. This chain uses TRBV18 with TRBJ2-7, with D perhaps TRBD1 (7 bases). Germline-derived CDR1 and CDR2 are KGHSH and LQKENI. Trimming removed 3 bases at V and 2 bases at J, with 14 bases between. The CDR3 spans 15 residues. The CDR3 reads CASSPPGRGAYEQYF. The CDR3 nucleotides are TGTGCCAGCTCACCTCCTGGCAGGGGGGCCTACGAGCAGTACTTC.

The rearrangement uses TRBV14 and TRBJ2-7, with D possibly being TRBD1 (5 bases). The V gene lost 4 bases and the J gene lost 2 bases, with 18 bases spanning the gap. CDR3 size: 16 residues. Germline lookup yields CDR1 SGHDN and CDR2 FVKESK. The CDR3 region has the DNA TGTGCCAGCAGCCCTACCGAGGACATTAAACCCTACGAGCAGTACTTC. Translating gives CASSPTEDIKPYEQYF.